What follows are 12 T cell receptor beta chains derived from one specimen sequenced in a study of blood T cell repertoires in COVID-19. Data came from immunoSEQ multiplex PCR; TCRdb stores just in-frame clones and leaves some out. The repertoire has some 80,000 clones, about 85% of them found once; the top ten carry 15% to 20%. Sequenced material: peripheral blood. The receptors here all came from a man aged 80 or over with active or convalescent COVID-19.

This rearrangement joins TRBV6-5 to TRBJ1-6; D gene unclear. Germline loops: CDR1 MNHEY, CDR2 SVGAGI. The CDR3 has 12 amino acids. Trimming shortened V by 3 bases and J by 7 bases, and 4 bases separated the two germline ends. CDR3 region: CASSYSNSPLHF. In DNA form, the CDR3 reads TGTGCCAGCAGTTATTCGAATTCACCCCTCCACTTT.

The chain is built from TRBV10-1 and TRBJ2-3; TRBD2 is a possible D gene (5 bases). Germline assignment: CDR1 WNHNN and CDR2 SYGVQD (reference sequence). The V end lost 2 bases, the J end lost 0 bases, and 15 bases lay between the germline ends. The CDR3 is 17 residues long. The CDR3 sequence is CASSEEEATGSTDTQYF. DNA for the CDR3: TGCGCCAGCAGTGAGGAGGAGGCGACGGGGAGCACAGATACGCAGTATTTT.

The chain carries TRBV28 and TRBJ1-6, with no clear D. This CDR3 is 15 amino acids long. The V end lost 5 bases, the J end lost 7 bases, and 15 bases lay between the germline ends. Germline CDR1 reads MDHEN; CDR2 reads SYDVKM. As DNA, the CDR3 is TGTGCCAGCAGTGCATCGACCGCGCGGAATTCACCCCTCCACTTT. Translating it yields CASSASTARNSPLHF.

This chain joins TRBV3-1 (or the pseudogene TRBV3-2) and TRBJ2-5, with 8 bases matching TRBD2. CDR1 is LGHDT, CDR2 YNNKEL, per germline (reference sequence). This CDR3 contains 19 residues. The ends lost 0 bases at V and 0 bases at J; junction bases unmatched: 12. Here the CDR3 reads CASSQESGGYEIYQETQYF. DNA of the CDR3: TGTGCCAGCAGCCAAGAGTCGGGGGGGTACGAAATCTACCAAGAGACCCAGTACTTC.

The chain recombines TRBV4-2 with TRBJ2-1; no clear D gene. The V and J ends lost 1 base and 5 bases respectively, with 9 bases between them. The CDR3 is made up of 14 amino acids. CDR1 and CDR2 (germline): LGHNA, YNFKEQ. The CDR3 DNA follows: TGTGCCAGCAGCCAAGCGCGTGACAACAATGAGCAGTTCTTC. It is translated as CASSQARDNNEQFF.

The rearrangement uses TRBV6-4 and TRBJ1-1, with D possibly being TRBD1 (6 bases). Trimming pared 4 bases from V and 5 bases from J, leaving 11 bases between. The CDR3 sequence is 13 residues long. Per germline, CDR1 MRHNA and CDR2 SNTAGT. The chain's CDR3 is CASSVEGGTEAFF. The CDR3 nucleotides read TGTGCCAGCAGTGTGGAGGGGGGGACTGAAGCTTTCTTT.

V usage is TRBV30 and J usage is TRBJ1-2; D is unclear. The germline CDR1 and CDR2 sequences are GTSNPN and SVGIG (reference sequence). The CDR3 has 12 residues. The V end lost 2 bases, the J end lost 4 bases, and 8 bases lay between the germline ends. Here the CDR3 reads CAWSFAGYGYTF. CDR3 DNA sequence: TGTGCCTGGAGTTTTGCCGGCTATGGCTACACCTTC.

The rearrangement links TRBV9 to TRBJ2-5; D may be TRBD1 (6 bases). The CDR3 is 15 amino acids. From germline, CDR1 is SGDLS and CDR2 YYNGEE. V dropped 0 bases and J dropped 5 bases, with 14 bases sitting between them. The CDR3 sequence: CASSVVGNREETQYF. The CDR3, as DNA: TGTGCCAGCAGCGTAGTAGGCAACAGGGAGGAGACCCAGTACTTC.

The chain employs TRBV6-5 and TRBJ1-2, with a possible D match to TRBD1 (6 bases). The CDR3 contains 13 residues. Trimming left V 6 bases short and J 6 bases short, with 14 bases between. Germline V gene sequence: CDR1 MNHEY, CDR2 SVGAGI. The CDR3 reads CASSLDRNNGYTF. CDR3 bases: TGTGCCAGCAGCTTAGACAGGAATAATGGCTACACCTTC.

This clone turned up a few times. V gene TRBV19 combines with J gene TRBJ2-6; D is possibly TRBD1 (6 bases). The germline gives CDR1 LNHDA, CDR2 SQIVND (reference sequence). V gave up 5 bases and J gave up 0 bases, with 11 bases separating them. CDR3 length equals 16 residues. This CDR3 is CASSPGQISGANVLTF. In nucleotides, the CDR3 is TGTGCCAGTAGTCCAGGACAGATCTCTGGGGCCAACGTCCTGACTTTC. Complete variable domain (other parts from reference TRBV19 and TRBJ2-6): DGGITQSPKYLFRKEGQNVTLSCEQNLNHDAMYWYRQDPGQGLRLIYYSQIVNDFQKGDIAEGYSVSREKKESFPLTVTSAQKNPTAFYLCASSPGQISGANVLTFGAGSRLTVL.

The genes are TRBV19 and TRBJ2-3; D is perhaps TRBD2 (5 bases). There are 16 residues in the CDR3. The germline V and J ends were trimmed by 10 bases and 0 bases, with 20 bases remaining between them. The germline CDR1 and CDR2 sequences are LNHDA and SQIVND (reference sequence). CDR3 DNA sequence: TGTGCCACCCATAAGGTCCGTAGCGCGAGCACAGATACGCAGTATTTT. Amino acids: CATHKVRSASTDTQYF.

V usage is TRBV5-1 and J usage is TRBJ2-4, with 14 positions matching TRBD2. After removal of 4 bases from V and 5 bases from J, the junction contained 8 bases not matched to a gene. Germline CDR1 and CDR2: SGHRS and YFSETQ. The CDR3 runs 17 residues. The CDR3 DNA reads TGCGCCAGCAGCGCGACTAGCGGGAGGGCAAACGAAAACATTCAGTACTTC. Its translation: CASSATSGRANENIQYF.